One and the same sample provided the 21 T cell receptor beta chains below, sequenced in a study of T cell clonality in common variable immunodeficiency. Sequencing used immunoSEQ multiplex PCR; TCRdb keeps in-frame clones, though not all of them. Altogether some 38,000 clones were found in the sample, and no singletons occur. The sequenced sample consisted of peripheral blood mononuclear cells. The receptors were sampled from a person aged 18 to 70 in good health.

In this sample, this clone turned up many times. Read sequence stops 3 residues before the CDR3 end, and the germline J gene provides the missing end. The chain is built from TRBV19 and TRBJ2-1; 8 bases map to TRBD1. Germline values: CDR1 LNHDA, CDR2 SQIVND (reference sequence). CDR3 length: 17 residues. After removal of 3 bases from V and 4 bases from J, the junction contained 11 bases not matched to a gene. The CDR3 loop reads CASSIRDRQGLYNEQFF. The sequenced part of the CDR3 DNA is TGTGCCAGTAGTATCCGGGACAGACAGGGGCTATACAATGAG.

A word on this clone: The CDR3 extends 3 residues past the end of the read, so its final part is completed from the germline J gene. The chain has TRBV11-2 and TRBJ1-4, with no clear D. Looked up from germline, CDR1 is SGHAT and CDR2 is FQNNGV. This CDR3 has 13 amino acids. Trimming removed 5 bases from V and 0 bases from J, with 4 bases in between. Incomplete CDR3 DNA: TGTGCCAGCAGCCCCGCAACTAATGAAAAA. Its translation: CASSPATNEK. The whole CDR3 protein is CASSPATNEKLFF. The full variable domain, in which reference TRBV11-2 and TRBJ1-4 provide the parts outside the CDR3, is EAGVAQSPRYKIIEKRQSVAFWCNPISGHATLYWYQQILGQGPKLLIQFQNNGVVDDSQLPKDRFSAERLKGVDSTLKIQPAKLEDSAVYLCASSPATNEKLFFGSGTQLSVL.

This clone came up many times. The CDR3 here is CASSPREDTEAFF. The CDR3 DNA, read in part, is TGCGCCAGCAGCCCCAGGGAAGACACTGAA. V gene TRBV5-1 combines with J gene TRBJ1-1; a weak D match, TRBD1 (5 bases). Read data end 3 residues before the CDR3 end; the end is taken from the germline J gene. CDR3 length equals 13 residues. Germline lookup yields CDR1 SGHRS and CDR2 YFSETQ. Trimming removed 4 bases at V and 3 bases at J, with 10 bases between.

This clone occurred many times. Sequencing ends 3 residues short of the CDR3 end; the germline J gene provides the rest. The J gene is TRBJ2-7, the V gene TRBV7-2; 7 bases map to TRBD1. The CDR3 has 15 residues. Per germline, CDR1 SGHTA and CDR2 FQGNSA. V trimming: 4 bases; J trimming: 1 base; junction bases outside the gene matches: 7. Here the CDR3 reads CASSSPGQYSYEQYF. Partial CDR3 DNA: TGTGCCAGCAGCTCCCCGGGACAGTATTCCTACGAG. Together with reference TRBV7-2 and TRBJ2-7, the CDR3 gives the full variable domain: GAGVSQSPSNKVTEKGKDVELRCDPISGHTALYWYRQSLGQGLEFLIYFQGNSAPDKSGLPSDRFSAERTGGSVSTLTIQRTQQEDSAVYLCASSSPGQYSYEQYFGPGTRLTVT.

This clone was counted many times. The CDR3 is cut off 3 residues early in the read; its end comes from the germline J gene. The genes are TRBV5-1 and TRBJ1-2; D gene unclear. Trimming cost V 0 bases and J 2 bases, with 11 bases left between them. Germline V lookup: CDR1 SGHRS, CDR2 YFSETQ. The CDR3 is 15 amino acids. The CDR3 here is CASSLAQGGNYGYTF. Incomplete CDR3 DNA: TGCGCCAGCAGCTTGGCCCAAGGAGGGAACTATGGC.

This clone was seen ten or more times. Read data end 3 residues before the CDR3 end; the end is taken from the germline J gene. The chain joins TRBV7-9 to TRBJ2-1; D is unresolved. The CDR3 contains 11 residues. Germline CDR1 and CDR2: SEHNR and FQNEAQ (reference sequence). V lost 5 bases to trimming and J lost 4 bases, with 3 bases between them. The CDR3 spells CASSPYNEQFF. The sequenced part of the CDR3 DNA is TGTGCCAGCAGCCCATACAATGAG.

This clone has a count of ten or more. The read comes to an end 3 residues before the CDR3 does, leaving the germline J gene to fill in the end. The chain recombines TRBV7-9 with TRBJ2-5; D gene unclear. V was cut by 2 bases and J by 2 bases, with 6 bases left in between. The length of the CDR3 is 13 residues. Germline-derived CDR1 and CDR2 are SEHNR and FQNEAQ (reference sequence). CDR3: CASSLRQQETQYF. CDR3 bases read: TGTGCCAGCAGCTTAAGACAACAAGAGACC.

This clone was observed many times. The CDR3 extends 3 residues past the end of the read, so its final part is completed from the germline J gene. The chain couples TRBV7-9 to TRBJ1-1; 7 bases are a match to TRBD1. The junction had 6 bases not matched to a gene; V was cut back by 5 bases and J by 6 bases. The CDR3 extends over 13 amino acids. Germline V gene sequence: CDR1 SEHNR, CDR2 FQNEAQ (reference sequence). This CDR3 is CASSATGVSEAFF. The CDR3 DNA, read in part, is TGTGCCAGCAGCGCCACAGGGGTATCTGAA.

A note on this clone: Coverage ceases 3 residues before the CDR3 finishes, and the germline J gene fills in the end. The chain combines TRBV7-6 with TRBJ2-3; 12 bases map to TRBD2. The CDR3 extends over 18 amino acids. The V segment lost 5 bases and the J segment 6 bases; nucleotides outside the gene matches: 15. Germline V lookup: CDR1 SGHVS, CDR2 FNYEAQ. The CDR3 DNA, read in part, is TGTGCCAGCAGCCTAGGGGAGGGACTAGCGGGTAGGGAGGATACG. Translating it yields CASSLGEGLAGREDT. The entire CDR3 sequence reads CASSLGEGLAGREDTQYF.

In this sample, this clone turned up many times. The DNA ends 3 residues before the CDR3 does, and the rest of the CDR3 is filled in from the germline J gene. The chain employs TRBV19 and TRBJ1-2, with a possible D match to TRBD1 (5 bases). The germline CDR1 and CDR2 sequences are LNHDA and SQIVND (reference sequence). V lost 3 bases to trimming and J lost 6 bases, with 14 bases between them. CDR3 length: 14 residues. The CDR3 reads CASSMGLIRDGYTF. CDR3 DNA (partial): TGTGCCAGTAGTATGGGCCTGATCAGGGATGGC.

This clone was detected ten times or more. Read coverage stops 3 residues before the CDR3 terminus; the germline J gene supplies the remainder. This chain connects TRBV18 to TRBJ2-3; D gene uncertain. Germline V gene sequence: CDR1 KGHSH, CDR2 LQKENI. Trimming pared 3 bases from V and 0 bases from J, leaving 10 bases between. This CDR3 has 15 amino acids. CDR3 protein: CASSPELQSTDTQYF. Partial CDR3 DNA: TGTGCCAGCTCACCGGAGCTACAGAGCACAGATACG.

Many counts were recorded for this clone. The DNA ends 3 residues before the CDR3 does, and the rest of the CDR3 is filled in from the germline J gene. The chain uses TRBV30 and TRBJ2-2; 9 bases are shared with TRBD1. Looked up from germline, CDR1 is GTSNPN and CDR2 is SVGIG (reference sequence). CDR3 length: 14 residues. Trimming removed 4 bases from V and 3 bases from J; junction bases left unmatched: 3. Here the CDR3 reads CAWMGQGYTGELFF. The CDR3 bases that were read are TGTGCCTGGATGGGACAGGGATACACCGGGGAG.

This clone appeared many times. Read sequence stops 3 residues before the CDR3 end, and the germline J gene provides the missing end. The chain couples TRBV11-2 to TRBJ2-5; 8 bases map to TRBD2. The CDR3 runs to 15 residues. Trimming at V came to 5 bases and at J to 4 bases, leaving 9 bases not matched to a gene. In germline, CDR1 is SGHAT, CDR2 FQNNGV. The part of the CDR3 DNA that was read is TGTGCCAGCAGCCCCGCCGGGACTAGGATAGAGACC. This sequence encodes CASSPAGTRIET. The entire CDR3 reads CASSPAGTRIETQYF.

This clone was seen ten or more times. A junction end diverges from the germline sequence, so it may reflect a read error. Read coverage stops 3 residues before the CDR3 terminus; the germline J gene supplies the remainder. The V call is TRBV4-2, the J call TRBJ2-6, with 9 bases identical to TRBD2. This CDR3 has 17 amino acids. Germline V gene lookup returns CDR1 LGHNA and CDR2 YNFKEQ. The DNA read from the CDR3 is TGCGCCAGCAGCCAAGGGACTAGCAGCTCTGGGGCCAACGTC. It translates to CASSQGTSSSGANV. The CDR3 as a whole reads CASSQGTSSSGANVLTF.

The sample holds many counts of this clone. The CDR3 end lies 3 residues beyond the end of the read and is filled in from the germline J gene. The chain uses TRBV19 and TRBJ2-2; 9 nucleotides match TRBD1. The ends lost 5 bases at V and 3 bases at J; junction bases unmatched: 4. CDR1 LNHDA and CDR2 SQIVND come from the germline V gene (reference sequence). This CDR3 contains 15 residues. CDR3 sequence: CASSPWTGDTGELFF. CDR3 bases read: TGTGCCAGTAGTCCATGGACAGGGGACACCGGGGAG. The complete variable domain, with remaining parts taken from reference TRBV19 and TRBJ2-2, reads DGGITQSPKYLFRKEGQNVTLSCEQNLNHDAMYWYRQDPGQGLRLIYYSQIVNDFQKGDIAEGYSVSREKKESFPLTVTSAQKNPTAFYLCASSPWTGDTGELFFGEGSRLTVL.

This clone occurred many times. The missing CDR3 end, 3 residues past where the read stops, is filled in from the germline J gene. This chain links TRBV7-8 with TRBJ2-3, with a weak D call TRBD1 (6 bases). The V gene's germline CDR1 is SGHVS and CDR2 FQNEAQ. V was shortened by 2 bases and J by 2 bases, with 14 bases between the two germline ends. The CDR3 is 16 amino acids. CDR3 DNA (partial): TGTGCCAGCAGCTTAAACAGGGTAGGAGTCACAGATACG. Encoded protein: CASSLNRVGVTDT. Given in full, the CDR3 is CASSLNRVGVTDTQYF.

This clone was counted at least ten times. The read halts 3 residues ahead of the CDR3 end, with the missing end drawn from the germline J gene. V usage is TRBV20-1 and J usage is TRBJ2-2; maybe TRBD1 (6 bases). The V gene lost 3 bases and the J gene lost 6 bases, with 14 bases spanning the gap. The CDR3 consists of 14 residues. CDR1 DFQATT and CDR2 SNEGSKA come from the germline V gene (reference sequence). CDR3: CSASGGVRAGELFF. The sequenced part of the CDR3 DNA is TGCAGTGCTAGTGGGGGCGTTAGGGCCGGGGAG.

Turning to this clone: The read ends 3 residues before the CDR3 terminus; that terminus is restored from the germline J gene. The chain recombines TRBV10-2 with TRBJ1-5, with no clear D. Per germline, CDR1 WSHSY and CDR2 SAAADI. Trimming took 3 bases from V and 1 from J, leaving 7 bases between them. There are 14 residues in the CDR3. The CDR3 bases that were read are TGCGCCAGCAGTGACCAGTGGAGCAATCAGCCC. This gives the protein CASSDQWSNQP. The whole CDR3 protein reads CASSDQWSNQPQHF.

This clone has a count of ten or more. The CDR3 end lies 3 residues beyond the end of the read and is filled in from the germline J gene. The V call is TRBV5-1, the J call TRBJ2-7; 7 nucleotides line up with TRBD1. J was trimmed by 4 bases and V by 0 bases; bases with no gene match: 10. Germline lookup yields CDR1 SGHRS and CDR2 YFSETQ. This CDR3 has 16 residues. The CDR3 loop is CASSLVTGTASYEQYF. CDR3 bases read: TGCGCCAGCAGCTTGGTAACCGGGACAGCCTCTTACGAG.

Concerning this clone itself: The read comes to an end 3 residues before the CDR3 does, leaving the germline J gene to fill in the end. The genes are TRBV20-1 and TRBJ2-7; the D gene is possibly TRBD2 (5 bases). CDR3 size: 13 residues. V was pared by 1 base and J by 6 bases, with 13 bases between. The V gene's germline CDR1 is DFQATT and CDR2 SNEGSKA (reference sequence). The CDR3 bases that were read are TGCAGTGCTAGAGGTGATGCAGGAGGCGAG. This codes for CSARGDAGGE. The CDR3, in full, reads CSARGDAGGEQYF.

This clone was seen at least ten times. The CDR3 end lies 3 residues beyond the end of the read and is filled in from the germline J gene. The chain joins TRBV4-1 to TRBJ2-5; D not resolved. The CDR3 contains 15 residues. The germline gives CDR1 MGHRA, CDR2 YSYEKL. The V and J ends lost 4 bases and 5 bases respectively, with 17 bases between them. The DNA read from the CDR3 is TGCGCCAGCAGCCGCGGATCTAGAAATGGGGAGACC. Protein product: CASSRGSRNGET. The whole CDR3 sequence is CASSRGSRNGETQYF.